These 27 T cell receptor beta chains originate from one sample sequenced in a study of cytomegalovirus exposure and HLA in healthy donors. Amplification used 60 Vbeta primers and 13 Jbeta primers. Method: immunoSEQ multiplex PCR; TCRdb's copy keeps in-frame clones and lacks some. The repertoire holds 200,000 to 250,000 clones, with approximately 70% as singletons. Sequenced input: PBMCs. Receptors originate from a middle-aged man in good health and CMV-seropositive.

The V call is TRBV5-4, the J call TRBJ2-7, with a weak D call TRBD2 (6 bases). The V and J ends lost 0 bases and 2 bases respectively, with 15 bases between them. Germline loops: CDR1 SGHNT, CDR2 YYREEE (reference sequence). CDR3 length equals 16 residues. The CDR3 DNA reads TGTGCCAGCAGCTTGGGTGGGGGGTCTAATCCCTACGAGCAGTACTTC. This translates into CASSLGGGSNPYEQYF.

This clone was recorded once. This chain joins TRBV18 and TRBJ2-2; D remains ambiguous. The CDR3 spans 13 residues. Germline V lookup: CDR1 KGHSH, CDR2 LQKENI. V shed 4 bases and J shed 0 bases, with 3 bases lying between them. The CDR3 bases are TGTGCCAGCTCACTCGCGAACACCGGGGAGCTGTTTTTT. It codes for CASSLANTGELFF.

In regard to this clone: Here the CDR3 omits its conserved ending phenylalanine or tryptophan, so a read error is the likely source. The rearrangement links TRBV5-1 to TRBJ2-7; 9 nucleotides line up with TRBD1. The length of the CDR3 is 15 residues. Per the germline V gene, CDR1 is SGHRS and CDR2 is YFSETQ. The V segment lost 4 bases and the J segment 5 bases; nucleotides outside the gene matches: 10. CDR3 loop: CASSRAGTGLNEQYL. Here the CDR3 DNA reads TGCGCCAGCAGCCGCGCCGGGACAGGGTTGAACGAGCAGTACCTC.

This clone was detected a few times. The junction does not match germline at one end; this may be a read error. CDR3: CSSSLVRGDQETQYF. The CDR3 nucleotides are TGTTCCAGCAGCTTAGTTCGCGGGGACCAGGAGACCCAGTACTTC. J is TRBJ2-5 and V is TRBV7-9, with a possible D match to TRBD2 (6 bases). The CDR3 runs 15 residues. In germline, CDR1 is SEHNR, CDR2 FQNEAQ (reference sequence).

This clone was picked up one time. The CDR3 spells CASSFHGDGYTF. CDR3 nucleotides: TGCGCCAGCAGCTTTCATGGAGATGGCTACACCTTC. This sequence joins TRBV5-1 and TRBJ1-2; D is undetermined. CDR1 is SGHRS and CDR2 is YFSETQ in the germline V gene. The V end was cut by 2 bases, the J end by 6 bases, with 8 bases between. The length of the CDR3 is 12 residues.

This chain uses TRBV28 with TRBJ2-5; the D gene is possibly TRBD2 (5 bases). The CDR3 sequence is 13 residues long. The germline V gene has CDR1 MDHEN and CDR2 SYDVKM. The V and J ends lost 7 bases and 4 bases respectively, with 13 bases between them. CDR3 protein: CASNRGPVETQYF. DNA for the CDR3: TGTGCCAGCAACCGGGGTCCGGTAGAGACCCAGTACTTC.

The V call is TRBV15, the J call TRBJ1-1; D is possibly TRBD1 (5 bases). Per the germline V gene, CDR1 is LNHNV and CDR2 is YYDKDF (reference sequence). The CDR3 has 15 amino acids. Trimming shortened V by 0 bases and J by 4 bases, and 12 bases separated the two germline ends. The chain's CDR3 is CATSRDMGGGTEAFF. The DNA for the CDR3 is TGTGCCACCAGCAGAGATATGGGGGGGGGCACTGAAGCTTTCTTT. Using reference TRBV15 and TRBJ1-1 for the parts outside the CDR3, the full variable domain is DAMVIQNPRYQVTQFGKPVTLSCSQTLNHNVMYWYQQKSSQAPKLLFHYYDKDFNNEADTPDNFQSRRPNTSFCFLDIRSPGLGDTAMYLCATSRDMGGGTEAFFGQGTRLTVV.

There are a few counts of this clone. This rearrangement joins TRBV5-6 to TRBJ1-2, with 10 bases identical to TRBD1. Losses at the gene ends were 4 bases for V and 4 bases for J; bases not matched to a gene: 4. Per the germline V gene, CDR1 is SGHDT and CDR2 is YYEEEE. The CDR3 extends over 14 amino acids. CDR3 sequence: CASSKDRGFYGYTF. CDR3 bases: TGTGCCAGCAGCAAGGACAGGGGGTTCTATGGCTACACCTTC.

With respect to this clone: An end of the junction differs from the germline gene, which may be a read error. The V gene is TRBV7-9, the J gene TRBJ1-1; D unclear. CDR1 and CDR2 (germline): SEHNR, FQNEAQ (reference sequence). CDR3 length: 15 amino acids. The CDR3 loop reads CSSSFSVGPGTEAFF. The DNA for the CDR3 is TGTTCCAGCAGCTTTTCGGTGGGTCCGGGCACTGAAGCTTTCTTT. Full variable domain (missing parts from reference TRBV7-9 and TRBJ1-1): DTGVSQNPRHKITKRGQNVTFRCDPISEHNRLYWYRQTLGQGPEFLTYFQNEAQLEKSRLLSDRFSAERPKGSFSTLEIQRTEQGDSAMYLCSSSFSVGPGTEAFFGQGTRLTVV.

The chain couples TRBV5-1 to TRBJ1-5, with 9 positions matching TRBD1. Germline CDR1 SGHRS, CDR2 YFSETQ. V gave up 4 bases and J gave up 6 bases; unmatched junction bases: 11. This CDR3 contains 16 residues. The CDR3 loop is CASSPGDREGIQPQHF. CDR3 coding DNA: TGCGCCAGCAGCCCCGGGGACAGGGAGGGTATTCAGCCCCAGCATTTT.

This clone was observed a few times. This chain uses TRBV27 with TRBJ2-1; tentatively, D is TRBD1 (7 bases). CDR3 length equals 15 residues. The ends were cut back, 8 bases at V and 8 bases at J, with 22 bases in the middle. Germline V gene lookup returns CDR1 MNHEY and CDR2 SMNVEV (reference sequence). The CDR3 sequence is CASSLWGQGGYEQFF. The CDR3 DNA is TGTGCCAGCTCCCTGTGGGGCCAGGGGGGATATGAGCAGTTCTTC.

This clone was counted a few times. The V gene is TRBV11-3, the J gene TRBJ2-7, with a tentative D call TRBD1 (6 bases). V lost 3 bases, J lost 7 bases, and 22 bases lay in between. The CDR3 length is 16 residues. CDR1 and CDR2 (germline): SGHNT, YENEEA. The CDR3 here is CASSFKYEVGAWEQYF. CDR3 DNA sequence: TGTGCCAGCAGCTTTAAGTACGAGGTGGGGGCTTGGGAGCAGTACTTC.

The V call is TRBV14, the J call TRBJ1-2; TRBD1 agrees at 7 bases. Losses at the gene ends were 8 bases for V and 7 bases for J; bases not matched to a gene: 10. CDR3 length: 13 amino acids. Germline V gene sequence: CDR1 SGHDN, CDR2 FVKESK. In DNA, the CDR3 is TGTGCCAGCCGCCGAGGGGGCGAAGGTGGCTACACCTTC. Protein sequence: CASRRGGEGGYTF.

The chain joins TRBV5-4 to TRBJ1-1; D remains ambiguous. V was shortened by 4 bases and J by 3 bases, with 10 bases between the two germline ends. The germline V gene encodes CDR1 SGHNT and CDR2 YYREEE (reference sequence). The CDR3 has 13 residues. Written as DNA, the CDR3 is TGTGCCAGCAGCCGAGACATCCACACTGAAGCTTTCTTT. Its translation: CASSRDIHTEAFF.

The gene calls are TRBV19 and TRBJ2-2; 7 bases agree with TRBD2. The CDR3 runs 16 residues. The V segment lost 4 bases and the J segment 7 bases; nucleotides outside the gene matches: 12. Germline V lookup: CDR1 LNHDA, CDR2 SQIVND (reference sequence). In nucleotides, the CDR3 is TGTGCCAGTAGTAGCCCGGGGGAGGGAGCCTACGGGGAGCTGTTTTTT. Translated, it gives CASSSPGEGAYGELFF. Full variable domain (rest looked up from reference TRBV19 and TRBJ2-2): DGGITQSPKYLFRKEGQNVTLSCEQNLNHDAMYWYRQDPGQGLRLIYYSQIVNDFQKGDIAEGYSVSREKKESFPLTVTSAQKNPTAFYLCASSSPGEGAYGELFFGEGSRLTVL.

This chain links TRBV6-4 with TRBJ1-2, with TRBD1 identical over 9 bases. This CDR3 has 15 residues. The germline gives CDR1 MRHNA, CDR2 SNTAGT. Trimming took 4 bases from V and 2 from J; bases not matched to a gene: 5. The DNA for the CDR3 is TGTGCCAGCAGTGCGAAACAGGGGGCGAACTATGGCTACACCTTC. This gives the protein CASSAKQGANYGYTF.

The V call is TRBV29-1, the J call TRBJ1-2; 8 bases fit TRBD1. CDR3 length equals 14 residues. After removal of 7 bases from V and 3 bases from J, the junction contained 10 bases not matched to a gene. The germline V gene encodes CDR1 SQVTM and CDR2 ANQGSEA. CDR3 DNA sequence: TGCAGCGGGGGCAGGGCAGGGGGCTACTATGGCTACACCTTC. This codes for CSGGRAGGYYGYTF. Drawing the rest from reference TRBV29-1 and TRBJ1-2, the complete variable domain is SAVISQKPSRDICQRGTSLTIQCQVDSQVTMMFWYRQQPGQSLTLIATANQGSEATYESGFVIDKFPISRPNLTFSTLTVSNMSPEDSSIYLCSGGRAGGYYGYTFGSGTRLTVV.

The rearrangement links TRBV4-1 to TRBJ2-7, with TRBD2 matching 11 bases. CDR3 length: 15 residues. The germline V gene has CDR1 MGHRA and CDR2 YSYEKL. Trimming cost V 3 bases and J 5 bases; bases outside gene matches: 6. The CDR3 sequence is CASSHSGGASDEQYF. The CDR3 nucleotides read TGCGCCAGCAGCCATAGCGGGGGGGCTTCCGACGAGCAGTACTTC.

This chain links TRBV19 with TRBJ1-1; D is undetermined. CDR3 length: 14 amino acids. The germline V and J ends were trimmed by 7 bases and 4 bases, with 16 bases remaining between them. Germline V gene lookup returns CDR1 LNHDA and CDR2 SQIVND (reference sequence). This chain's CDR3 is CASISGFRGTEAFF. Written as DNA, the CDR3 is TGTGCCAGTATTAGCGGGTTTCGGGGCACTGAAGCTTTCTTT.

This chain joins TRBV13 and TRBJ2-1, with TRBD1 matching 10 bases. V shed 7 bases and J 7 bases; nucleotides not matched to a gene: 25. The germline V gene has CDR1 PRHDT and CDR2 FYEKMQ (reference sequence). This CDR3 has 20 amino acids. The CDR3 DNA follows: TGTGCCAGCACCCACCCAGGGAAGTTTTTAGGGACAGGGGAACCGAATGAGCAGTTCTTC. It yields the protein CASTHPGKFLGTGEPNEQFF.

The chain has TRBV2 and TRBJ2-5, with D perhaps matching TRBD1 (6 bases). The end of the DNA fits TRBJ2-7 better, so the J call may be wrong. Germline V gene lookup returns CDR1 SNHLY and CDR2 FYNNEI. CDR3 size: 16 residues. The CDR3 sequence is CAGGGGAQRVPYEQYF. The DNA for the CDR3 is TGTGCCGGTGGTGGGGGCGCTCAACGCGTACCCTACGAGCAGTACTTC.

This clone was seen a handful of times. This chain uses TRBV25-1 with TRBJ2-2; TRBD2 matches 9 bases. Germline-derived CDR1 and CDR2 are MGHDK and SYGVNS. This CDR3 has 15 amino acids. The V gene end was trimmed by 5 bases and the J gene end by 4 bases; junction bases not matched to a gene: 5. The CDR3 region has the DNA TGTGCCAGCAGTCCAATAGCGGGGGCCACCGGGGAGCTGTTTTTT. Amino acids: CASSPIAGATGELFF.

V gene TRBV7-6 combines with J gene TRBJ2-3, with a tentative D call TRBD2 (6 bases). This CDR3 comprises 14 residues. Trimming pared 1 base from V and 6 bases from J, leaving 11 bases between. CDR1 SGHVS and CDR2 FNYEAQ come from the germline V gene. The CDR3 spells CASSLVRGGDTQYF. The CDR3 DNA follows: TGTGCCAGCAGCTTAGTAAGGGGAGGCGATACGCAGTATTTT. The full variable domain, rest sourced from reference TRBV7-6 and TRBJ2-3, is GAGVSQSPRYKVTKRGQDVALRCDPISGHVSLYWYRQALGQGPEFLTYFNYEAQQDKSGLPNDRFSAERPEGSISTLTIQRTEQRDSAMYRCASSLVRGGDTQYFGPGTRLTVL.

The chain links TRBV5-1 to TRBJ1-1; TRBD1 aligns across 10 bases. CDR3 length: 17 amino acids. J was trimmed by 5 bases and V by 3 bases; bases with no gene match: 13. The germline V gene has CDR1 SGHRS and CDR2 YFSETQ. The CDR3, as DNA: TGCGCCAGCAGCTACATCCCGGGACAGGGGAGTTATACTGAAGCTTTCTTT. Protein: CASSYIPGQGSYTEAFF.

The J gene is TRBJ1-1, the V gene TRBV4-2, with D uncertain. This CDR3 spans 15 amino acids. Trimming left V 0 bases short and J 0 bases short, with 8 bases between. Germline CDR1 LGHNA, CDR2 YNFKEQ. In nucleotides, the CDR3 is TGTGCCAGCAGCCAAGAGCGAGCTATGAACACTGAAGCTTTCTTT. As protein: CASSQERAMNTEAFF.

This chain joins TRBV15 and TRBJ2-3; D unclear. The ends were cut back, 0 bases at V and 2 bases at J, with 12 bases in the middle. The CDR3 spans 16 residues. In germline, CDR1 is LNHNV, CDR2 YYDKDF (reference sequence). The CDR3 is CATSRDPSPATDTQYF. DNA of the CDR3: TGTGCCACCAGCAGAGATCCGAGCCCTGCCACAGATACGCAGTATTTT.

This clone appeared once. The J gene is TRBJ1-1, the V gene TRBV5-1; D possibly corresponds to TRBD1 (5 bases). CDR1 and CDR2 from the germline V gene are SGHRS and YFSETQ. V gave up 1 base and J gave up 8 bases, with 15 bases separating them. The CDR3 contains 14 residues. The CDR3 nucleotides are TGCGCCAGCAGCTTGCAGGGAAGGAGAGAGGAAGCTTTCTTT. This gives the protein CASSLQGRREEAFF.